These 27 T cell receptor beta chains originate from one sample sequenced in a study of identical twins. TCRdb ran MiXCR on the 5' RACE reads and lists one entry per CDR3 protein. The profile shows hundreds of thousands of distinct CDR3 sequences, 6% to 6.5% of them singletons. Input material: naive T cells sorted from blood. The receptors were sampled from a man aged 18 to 35 in good health.

A few counts support this clonotype. The rearrangement links TRBV18 to TRBJ1-1, with D tentatively TRBD1 (5 bases). Germline CDR1 KGHSH, CDR2 LQKENI. V was cut by 3 bases and J by 1 base, with 12 bases left in between. The CDR3 consists of 15 residues. The CDR3 nucleotides are TGTGCCAGCTCACCGAATAGACAGTGGAACACTGAAGCTTTCTTT. Its protein product is CASSPNRQWNTEAFF.

This clonotype showed up many times. The V call is TRBV5-1, the J call TRBJ1-2; D not resolved. CDR1 is SGHRS, CDR2 YFSETQ, per germline. The V gene lost 4 bases and the J gene lost 6 bases, with 13 bases spanning the gap. The CDR3 length is 13 residues. DNA for the CDR3: TGCGCCAGCAGCCCCACAGAAGATCATGGCTACACCTTC. This codes for CASSPTEDHGYTF.

This chain joins TRBV3-1 and TRBJ2-5; the match to TRBD2 covers 8 bases. The CDR3 is 16 residues long. Per the germline V gene, CDR1 is LGHDT and CDR2 is YNNKEL (reference sequence). The V gene end was trimmed by 2 bases and the J gene end by 5 bases; junction bases not matched to a gene: 10. The CDR3 protein is CASSQTTGTSRETQYF. The CDR3 bases are TGTGCCAGCAGCCAAACAACAGGGACTAGTAGGGAGACCCAGTACTTC.

This clonotype has a handful of counts. The rearrangement uses TRBV6-2 or TRBV6-3 and TRBJ2-1; the match to TRBD1 covers 11 bases. V shed 5 bases, J shed 6 bases, and the junction held 6 bases outside the gene matches. The V gene's germline CDR1 is MNHEY and CDR2 SVGEGT. The CDR3 has 15 amino acids. CDR3 region: CASSQDRGRVNEQFF. CDR3 in DNA: TGTGCCAGCAGTCAGGACAGGGGGCGCGTCAATGAGCAGTTCTTC.

This clonotype appeared many times. The V call is TRBV6-2 or TRBV6-3, the J call TRBJ2-2, with D tentatively TRBD1 (6 bases). The CDR3 runs to 16 residues. Germline V CDR1 and CDR2: MNHEY, SVGEGT. The V end lost 4 bases, the J end lost 0 bases, and 12 bases lay between the germline ends. The CDR3 protein is CASSSAGAPNTGELFF. In DNA form, the CDR3 reads TGTGCCAGCAGTTCAGCAGGGGCCCCGAACACCGGGGAGCTGTTTTTT.

This clonotype was seen repeatedly, ten times or more. The genes are TRBV29-1 and TRBJ1-1; no clear D. CDR3 length equals 14 residues. Trimming took off 3 bases at V and 11 bases at J, with 22 bases between the two ends. The V gene's germline CDR1 is SQVTM and CDR2 ANQGSEA. The CDR3 DNA reads TGCAGCGTTGATAAAGGTAGCCAGGAGATAGACGCTTTCTTT. Translating gives CSVDKGSQEIDAFF.

The sample holds a few counts of this clonotype. The chain links TRBV7-2 to TRBJ1-2; D is uncertain. The V and J ends lost 1 base and 2 bases respectively, with 11 bases between them. This CDR3 spans 15 amino acids. CDR1 and CDR2 (germline): SGHTA, FQGNSA. The CDR3 here is CASSLVAGMNYGYTF. Here the CDR3 DNA reads TGTGCCAGCAGCTTAGTGGCCGGGATGAACTATGGCTACACCTTC.

The sample holds a few counts of this clonotype. Germline is not matched at one junction end, which may reflect a read error. The gene calls are TRBV20-1 and TRBJ1-3; TRBD1 agrees at 9 bases. This CDR3 region has 13 residues. The germline gives CDR1 DFQATT, CDR2 SNEGSKA (reference sequence). This chain's CDR3 is CSAGTGSENTIYF. The DNA for the CDR3 is TGCAGTGCTGGGACAGGGTCTGAAAACACCATATATTTT.

At least ten counts were recorded for this clonotype. The chain uses TRBV20-1 and TRBJ2-1; tentatively, D is TRBD1 (5 bases). Germline V gene data show CDR1 as DFQATT and CDR2 as SNEGSKA (reference sequence). Trimming removed 1 base from V and 7 bases from J, with 11 bases in between. CDR3 size: 13 residues. The CDR3 DNA is TGCAGTGCTAGAGGACAGACGGAAAATGAGCAGTTCTTC. This sequence encodes CSARGQTENEQFF.

The sample holds many counts of this clonotype. The V gene is TRBV12-3 or TRBV12-4, the J gene TRBJ2-1, with TRBD2 as a possible D gene (5 bases). The CDR3 runs to 13 residues. With 5 bases removed from V and 7 bases from J, the gap between germline ends came to 12 bases. The CDR3 DNA is TGTGCCAGCAGTCTGCTGGGAGCAAATGAGCAGTTCTTC. The encoded protein is CASSLLGANEQFF.

The chain has TRBV5-1 and TRBJ2-1, with unresolved D. Between the trimmed V and J ends, which lost 0 bases and 9 bases, there was a span of 7 bases. Germline CDR1 and CDR2: SGHRS and YFSETQ. This CDR3 is built from 12 residues. CDR3 coding DNA: TGCGCCAGCAGCTTGGCTAGGCTTGAGCAGTTCTTC. It yields the protein CASSLARLEQFF.

This chain joins TRBV12-3 or TRBV12-4 and TRBJ1-6; tentative D call: TRBD1 (6 bases). The length of the CDR3 is 15 residues. Trimming removed 6 bases at V and 7 bases at J, with 16 bases between. The DNA of the CDR3 is TGTGCCAGCAGCCCTAGGGGGGGTCAGAATTCACCCCTCCACTTT. Protein: CASSPRGGQNSPLHF.

This clonotype was counted only a few times. V usage is TRBV7-9 and J usage is TRBJ2-1; 8 bases align to TRBD2. This CDR3 is built from 16 residues. Trimming cost V 2 bases and J 9 bases; bases outside gene matches: 12. The germline V gene has CDR1 SEHNR and CDR2 FQNEAQ (reference sequence). The DNA for the CDR3 is TGTGCCAGCAGCTTAAAAGGTCGGGGGACTAGGGTTGAGCAGTTCTTC. Its translation: CASSLKGRGTRVEQFF.

The sample holds many counts of this clonotype. DNA of the CDR3: TGTGCCATCAGTGAGGGACAGGGCGCAGATACGCAGTATTTT. It is translated as CAISEGQGADTQYF. J is TRBJ2-3 and V is TRBV10-3; 8 nucleotides match TRBD1. Germline assignment: CDR1 ENHRY and CDR2 SYGVKD. The CDR3 is 14 amino acids. Losses at the gene ends were 2 bases for V and 4 bases for J; bases not matched to a gene: 2.

This clonotype has at least ten counts. The V gene is TRBV9, the J gene TRBJ2-6; D is unresolved. The CDR3 extends over 13 amino acids. V was pared by 5 bases and J by 2 bases, with 5 bases between. Germline CDR1 SGDLS, CDR2 YYNGEE. Here the CDR3 DNA reads TGTGCCAGCAGTAGTGCTGGGGCCAACGTCCTGACTTTC. Translation: CASSSAGANVLTF. Together with reference TRBV9 and TRBJ2-6, the CDR3 gives the full variable domain: DSGVTQTPKHLITATGQRVTLRCSPRSGDLSVYWYQQSLDQGLQFLIQYYNGEERAKGNILERFSAQQFPDLHSELNLSSLELGDSALYFCASSSAGANVLTFGAGSRLTVL.

This clonotype was seen at least ten times. The rearrangement uses TRBV5-1 and TRBJ2-3, with D perhaps assigned TRBD1 or TRBD2 (7 bases each). The germline V gene has CDR1 SGHRS and CDR2 YFSETQ. Trimming pared 1 base from V and 4 bases from J, leaving 34 bases between. This CDR3 is 22 amino acids long. CDR3 DNA: TGCGCCAGCAGCTTGTCCTTAACGGGACAGATGCTAGTGCGGGAGTGGGCAGATACGCAGTATTTT. Translating it yields CASSLSLTGQMLVREWADTQYF. Drawing the rest from reference TRBV5-1 and TRBJ2-3, the complete variable domain is KAGVTQTPRYLIKTRGQQVTLSCSPISGHRSVSWYQQTPGQGLQFLFEYFSETQRNKGNFPGRFSGRQFSNSRSEMNVSTLELGDSALYLCASSLSLTGQMLVREWADTQYFGPGTRLTVL.

This clonotype came up a few times. Just one base apart from a much larger clone, this may be a read error. J is TRBJ2-3 and V is TRBV14, with unresolved D. The CDR3 loop spans 12 amino acids. V lost 3 bases, J lost 2 bases, and 3 bases lay in between. The germline V gene encodes CDR1 SGHDN and CDR2 FVKESK. CDR3 loop: CASSHLTDTQYF. The DNA of the CDR3 is TGTGCCAGCAGCCATCTCACAGATACGCAGTATTTT.

In its sample, this clonotype was seen a few times. The genes are TRBV5-1 and TRBJ2-2; 8 bases are a match to TRBD1. Germline lookup yields CDR1 SGHRS and CDR2 YFSETQ. The CDR3 loop spans 20 amino acids. Trimming at V came to 2 bases and at J to 1 base, leaving 16 bases not matched to a gene. The CDR3 DNA reads as TGCGCCAGCAGCTTTTCCGGGACAGGCAAGATTCGAAAGAACACCGGGGAGCTGTTTTTT. Residues: CASSFSGTGKIRKNTGELFF.

Many counts were recorded for this clonotype. The chain carries TRBV28 and TRBJ2-3; 7 bases fit TRBD1. The germline gives CDR1 MDHEN, CDR2 SYDVKM. After removal of 6 bases from V and 6 bases from J, the junction contained 15 bases not matched to a gene. This CDR3 region has 16 residues. CDR3: CASSKVGSTGVDTQYF. For the CDR3, the DNA is TGTGCCAGCAGCAAAGTTGGGTCAACAGGGGTGGATACGCAGTATTTT.

This clonotype turned up a few times. This rearrangement joins TRBV4-3 to TRBJ2-7, with 13 bases lining up with TRBD2. V lost 1 base, J lost 5 bases, and 2 bases stayed unmatched. The CDR3 extends over 15 amino acids. Germline V CDR1 and CDR2: LGHNA, YSLEER. The CDR3 sequence is CASSQAGLAGHEQYF. The CDR3, as DNA: TGCGCCAGCAGCCAAGCGGGACTAGCGGGACACGAGCAGTACTTC.

This clonotype has more than one count but fewer than ten. The rearrangement uses TRBV5-5 and TRBJ1-1; D gene unclear. CDR3 length: 14 amino acids. CDR1 and CDR2 from the germline V gene are SGHKS and YYEKEE (reference sequence). The V end lost 4 bases, the J end lost 4 bases, and 14 bases lay between the germline ends. The CDR3 DNA reads as TGTGCCAGCAGCCGGCCGGGGAGTTTCACTGAAGCTTTCTTT. Its protein product is CASSRPGSFTEAFF.

This clonotype was seen many times. The chain is built from TRBV20-1 and TRBJ2-1, with 9 nucleotides matching TRBD1. The CDR3 runs 15 residues. Trimming cost V 0 bases and J 7 bases; bases outside gene matches: 7. Germline V lookup: CDR1 DFQATT, CDR2 SNEGSKA (reference sequence). For the CDR3, the DNA is TGCAGTGCTAGAGATAGGCACGACAGGGGGAATGAGCAGTTCTTC. Its protein product is CSARDRHDRGNEQFF.

At least ten counts were recorded for this clonotype. The rearrangement uses TRBV4-3 and TRBJ2-7; 8 bases match TRBD2. J lost 7 bases, V lost 1 base, and 6 bases had no gene match. CDR1 and CDR2 from the germline V gene are LGHNA and YSLEER. The CDR3 is 14 residues long. This CDR3 reads CASSQGAGVGEQYF. The CDR3 nucleotides read TGCGCCAGCAGCCAAGGAGCGGGGGTAGGGGAGCAGTACTTC.

Ten or more counts support this clonotype. V is TRBV9 and J is TRBJ2-7; D unresolved. Germline assignment: CDR1 SGDLS and CDR2 YYNGEE. The CDR3 is made up of 14 amino acids. V lost 0 bases and J lost 6, with 13 bases in between. CDR3 in DNA: TGTGCCAGCAGCGTAGCTACGGTCCCCTCCGAGCAGTACTTC. Translated: CASSVATVPSEQYF.

A few counts support this clonotype. This chain joins TRBV20-1 and TRBJ1-2; maybe TRBD1 (5 bases). The CDR3 totals 13 residues. Germline CDR1 DFQATT, CDR2 SNEGSKA (reference sequence). The germline V and J ends were trimmed by 5 bases and 0 bases, with 10 bases remaining between them. CDR3 protein: CSAFRVANYGYTF. CDR3 nucleotides: TGCAGTGCTTTCAGGGTAGCTAACTATGGCTACACCTTC.

This clonotype was picked up a small number of times. The chain uses TRBV5-5 and TRBJ2-7; 8 bases agree with TRBD2. The germline V gene has CDR1 SGHKS and CDR2 YYEKEE (reference sequence). Losses at the gene ends were 1 base for V and 2 bases for J; bases not matched to a gene: 8. CDR3 length: 16 residues. The CDR3 protein is CASSLYSSGPTYEQYV. CDR3 nucleotide sequence: TGTGCCAGCAGCTTGTATTCTAGCGGGCCAACCTACGAGCAGTACGTC.

This clonotype was observed at least ten times. V and J are TRBV20-1 and TRBJ2-7; D gene uncertain. From germline, CDR1 is DFQATT and CDR2 SNEGSKA (reference sequence). The CDR3 covers 10 residues. V lost 5 bases and J 2 bases, leaving 4 bases between the germline ends. The CDR3, as DNA: TGCAGTGCTCAGGCCTACGAGCAGTACTTC. This translates into CSAQAYEQYF.